Included here is one TCR beta chain sequence, with context. The data stem from a study of T cells in Graves' hyperthyroidism and ophthalmopathy. It was RNA transcripts that yielded the amplified TCR beta CDR3 regions. The TCR CDR3 was amplified in a first-round RT-PCR using the HTBI primer set. TCRdb itself ran the multiplex PCR reads through MiXCR, one entry per CDR3 protein. The sample includes 500,000 to 600,000 distinct CDR3 sequences, around 15% of them seen just once. Germline CDR1 reads MNHNS; CDR2 reads SASEGT. There are 14 residues in the CDR3. The V end was cut by 4 bases, the J end by 0 bases, with 7 bases between.

What was sequenced was blood. The receptor was derived from a young woman with Graves' hyperthyroidism. The J gene is TRBJ1-5, the V gene TRBV6-1; D unclear. The chain's CDR3 is CASSADISNQPQHF. The CDR3 nucleotides read TGTGCCAGCAGTGCCGACATTAGCAATCAGCCCCAGCATTTT.